This passage covers 2 T cell receptor beta chains from one sample sequenced in a study of PD-1 blockade in classical Hodgkin lymphoma. The time point: newly diagnosed, previously untreated cHL patient sample. TCRdb's copy holds only in-frame clones and misses some; the assay was immunoSEQ multiplex PCR. The data contain roughly 34,000 clones, roughly 94% of them singletons. The sequencing sample was made of peripheral blood mononuclear cells (PBMCs). These receptors all come from a human donor with classical Hodgkin lymphoma.

This rearrangement joins TRBV30 to TRBJ1-2; TRBD1 matches 9 bases. Looked up from germline, CDR1 is GTSNPN and CDR2 is SVGIG (reference sequence). Losses at the gene ends were 1 base for V and 4 bases for J; bases not matched to a gene: 1. The length of the CDR3 is 13 residues. The CDR3 bases are TGTGCCTGGAGTGAGGACAGGGGCTATGGCTACACCTTC. Translating it yields CAWSEDRGYGYTF. The full variable domain, rest sourced from reference TRBV30 and TRBJ1-2, is SQTIHQWPATLVQPVGSPLSLECTVEGTSNPNLYWYRQAAGRGLQLLFYSVGIGQISSEVPQNLSASRPQDRQFILSSKKLLLSDSGFYLCAWSEDRGYGYTFGSGTRLTVV.

The CDR3 here is CASTPPYTEAFF. The CDR3 DNA follows: TGCGCCAGCACCCCCCCCTACACTGAAGCTTTCTTT. The chain recombines TRBV5-1 with TRBJ1-1, with unresolved D. This CDR3 region has 12 residues. Trimming cost V 6 bases and J 3 bases, with 9 bases left between them. Per the germline V gene, CDR1 is SGHRS and CDR2 is YFSETQ.